The clone carrying this T cell receptor beta chain occurred many times. The antigen is unknown. The protocol was immunoSEQ multiplex PCR, while the TCRdb copy is restricted to in-frame clones and leaves out a portion. Observed in the sample are about 30,000 clones, none of them singletons. These data belong to a study of T cells after posttransplantation cyclophosphamide. Trimming left V 4 bases short and J 1 base short, with 3 bases between. There are 11 residues in the CDR3. Germline CDR1 and CDR2: SGHRS and YFSETQ. Study results and caveats: Later blood repertoires were often dominated by clones from the donor CD8+ memory compartment.

Material: PBMCs. This chain links TRBV5-1 with TRBJ2-7; D is undetermined. The TCR was taken from a woman aged 55-69 years in good health, CMV-negative, and a related stem cell transplant donor. For the CDR3, the DNA is TGCGCCAGCAGCGCGTCCTACGAGCAGTACTTC. Residues: CASSASYEQYF.